These T cell receptor beta chains were read from a single sample in a study of blood T cell repertoires in COVID-19. Here immunoSEQ multiplex PCR was the method, and the copy in TCRdb shows in-frame clones only, minus some. The sample consists of about 200,000 clones, approximately 83% of them appearing once. The material sequenced was PBMCs or T cells enriched from blood (not recorded which). These receptor sequences come from a woman in her thirties or forties with acute COVID-19. Both conserved end residues are trimmed from each CDR3.

v_gene	j_gene	CDR3aa
TRBV18	TRBJ2-7	ASSPASEQY
TRBV28	TRBJ1-1	ASSGQGGTEAF
TRBV24-1	TRBJ1-1	ATSFTGGMNTEAF
TRBV2	TRBJ1-1	ASGRPDRGPDTEAF
TRBV28	TRBJ1-2	ASSQHRGIYGYT
TRBV19	TRBJ1-5	ASNEGTYSNQPQH
TRBV28	TRBJ2-7	ASTGRTSGYEQY
TRBV5-1	TRBJ1-1	ASSSYSAAVMNTEAF
TRBV19	TRBJ1-1	ASSITGAKNTEAF
TRBV3-1/TRBV3-2	TRBJ1-2	ASSQDLSGNYGYT
TRBV6-4	TRBJ2-7	ASSDNGRTYEQY
TRBV5-5	TRBJ2-7	ASSLYGSGLPYEQY
TRBV30	TRBJ2-5	AFLAGELGETQY
TRBV4-1	TRBJ2-7	ASSQGQGAWEQY
TRBV21-1	TRBJ1-5	ASSKAKDNDQPQH
TRBV3-1/TRBV3-2	TRBJ2-2	ASSHVLLAGVTGELF
TRBV10-3	TRBJ2-1	AIRTSIGVNEQF
TRBV5-4	TRBJ2-2	ASSLGGPPGELF
TRBV11-2	TRBJ2-3	ASSINGLAATSTDTQY
TRBV5-4	TRBJ2-2	ASSPEGLNTGELF
TRBV28	TRBJ2-7	ASSAYGQGRLYEQY
TRBV7-9	TRBJ2-3	ASSQRGKGDTQY
TRBV4-1	TRBJ2-1	ASSPERETHNEQF
TRBV11-3	TRBJ1-1	ASSLDRDTEAF
TRBV13	TRBJ1-1	ASSFPGRDTEAF
TRBV27	TRBJ2-2	ASYASGRKTGELF
TRBV5-5	TRBJ2-1	ASSFSRNEQF
TRBV27	TRBJ2-2	ASSSDNDAGELF
TRBV21-1	TRBJ2-1	ASSKAARLAGGPFVNEQF
TRBV7-9	TRBJ2-3	ASSTGTSGTDTQY
TRBV6-5	TRBJ2-1	ASGTFLYNEQF
TRBV7-9	TRBJ1-5	ASSPGGGVSQPQH
TRBV4-3	TRBJ2-1	ASSQDTGTIFNEQF
TRBV19	TRBJ1-2	ASSQGALAPYGYT
TRBV7-9	TRBJ1-3	ASSFDRGGNTIY
TRBV10-3	TRBJ2-3	AISTSGSTDTQY
TRBV7-3	TRBJ2-1	ASSLPGGGYNEQF
TRBV28	TRBJ2-1	ASNKGAVYNEQF
TRBV7-9	TRBJ1-3	ASSVRQGSGNTIY
TRBV7-2	TRBJ2-5	ASSRPSVVEETQY
TRBV5-4	TRBJ2-7	ASSSGPASGSYEQY
TRBV11-3	TRBJ2-1	ASVPSGSYNEQF
TRBV12-3/TRBV12-4	TRBJ2-7	ASSFSYEQY